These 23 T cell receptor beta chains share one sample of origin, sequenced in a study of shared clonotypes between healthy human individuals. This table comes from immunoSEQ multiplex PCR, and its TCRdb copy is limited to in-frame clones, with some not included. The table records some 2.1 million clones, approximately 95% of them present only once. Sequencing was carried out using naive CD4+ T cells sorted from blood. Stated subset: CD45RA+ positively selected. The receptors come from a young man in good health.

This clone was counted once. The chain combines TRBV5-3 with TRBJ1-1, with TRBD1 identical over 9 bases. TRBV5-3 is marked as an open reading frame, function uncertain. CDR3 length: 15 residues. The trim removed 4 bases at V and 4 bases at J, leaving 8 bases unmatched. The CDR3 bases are TGTGCCAGAAGCACTGGACAGGGGACCCGCACTGAAGCTTTCTTT. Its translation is CARSTGQGTRTEAFF.

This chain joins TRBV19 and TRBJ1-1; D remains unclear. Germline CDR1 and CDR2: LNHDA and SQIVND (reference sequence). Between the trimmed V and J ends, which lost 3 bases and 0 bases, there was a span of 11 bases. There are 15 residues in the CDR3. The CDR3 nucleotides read TGTGCCAGTAGTATGGCGGGGTCGTTGAACACTGAAGCTTTCTTT. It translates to CASSMAGSLNTEAFF.

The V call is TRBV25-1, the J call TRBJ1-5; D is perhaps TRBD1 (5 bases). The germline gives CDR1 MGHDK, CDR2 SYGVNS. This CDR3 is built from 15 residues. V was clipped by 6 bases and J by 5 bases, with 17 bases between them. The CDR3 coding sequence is TGTGCCAGCAGCCCCGGGACCGCATTCTATCAGCCCCAGCATTTT. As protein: CASSPGTAFYQPQHF.

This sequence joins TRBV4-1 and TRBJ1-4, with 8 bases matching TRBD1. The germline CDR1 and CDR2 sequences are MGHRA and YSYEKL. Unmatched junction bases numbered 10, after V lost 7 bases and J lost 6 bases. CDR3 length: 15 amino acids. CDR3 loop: CASTQPGGEYEKLFF. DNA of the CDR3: TGCGCCAGCACACAACCAGGGGGCGAATATGAAAAACTGTTTTTT.

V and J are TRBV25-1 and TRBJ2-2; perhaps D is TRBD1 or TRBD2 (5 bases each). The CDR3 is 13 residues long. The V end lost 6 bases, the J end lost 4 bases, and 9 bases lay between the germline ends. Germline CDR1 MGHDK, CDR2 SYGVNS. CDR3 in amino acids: CASRRGATGELFF. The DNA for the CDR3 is TGTGCCAGCAGGAGGGGAGCCACCGGGGAGCTGTTTTTT.

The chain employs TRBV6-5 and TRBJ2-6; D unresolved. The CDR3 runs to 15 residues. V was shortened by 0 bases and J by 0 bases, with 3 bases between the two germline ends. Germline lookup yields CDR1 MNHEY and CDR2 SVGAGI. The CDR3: CASSYSFSGANVLTF. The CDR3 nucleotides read TGTGCCAGCAGTTACTCGTTCTCTGGGGCCAACGTCCTGACTTTC.

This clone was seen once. This CDR3 is CASSLGTSGAGSQYF. The CDR3 DNA reads as TGTGCCAGCAGCCTGGGGACTAGCGGGGCCGGCTCGCAGTATTTT. J is TRBJ2-3 and V is TRBV5-4, with 13 bases that match TRBD2. Germline loops: CDR1 SGHNT, CDR2 YYREEE (reference sequence). Trimming at V came to 4 bases and at J to 10 bases, leaving 9 bases not matched to a gene. CDR3 length: 15 amino acids.

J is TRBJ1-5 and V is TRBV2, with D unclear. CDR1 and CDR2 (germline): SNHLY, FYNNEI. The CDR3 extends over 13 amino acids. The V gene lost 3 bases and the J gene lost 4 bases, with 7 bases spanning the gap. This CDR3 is CASSEWPNQPQHF. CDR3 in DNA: TGTGCCAGCAGTGAGTGGCCAAATCAGCCCCAGCATTTT.

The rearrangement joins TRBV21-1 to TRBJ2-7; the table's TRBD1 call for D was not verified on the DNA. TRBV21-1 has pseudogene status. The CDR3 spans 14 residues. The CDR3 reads CASSKGGPLYEQYF. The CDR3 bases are TGTGCCAGCAGCAAAGGGGGCCCCCTCTACGAGCAGTACTTC.

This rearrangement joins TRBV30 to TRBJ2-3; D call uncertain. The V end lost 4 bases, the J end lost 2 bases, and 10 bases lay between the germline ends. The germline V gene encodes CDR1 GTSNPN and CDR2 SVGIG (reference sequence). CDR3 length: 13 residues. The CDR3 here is CAWTILLTDTQYF. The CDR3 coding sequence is TGTGCCTGGACGATACTGCTCACAGATACGCAGTATTTT.

The chain's CDR3 is CSAFRGDQQYF. The CDR3 DNA follows: TGCAGTGCTTTTAGGGGGGACCAGCAGTACTTC. This chain connects TRBV20-1 to TRBJ2-7; D may be TRBD1 or TRBD2 (6 bases each). V was cut by 5 bases and J by 8 bases, with 13 bases left in between. The CDR3 runs 11 residues. Germline CDR1 reads DFQATT; CDR2 reads SNEGSKA (reference sequence).

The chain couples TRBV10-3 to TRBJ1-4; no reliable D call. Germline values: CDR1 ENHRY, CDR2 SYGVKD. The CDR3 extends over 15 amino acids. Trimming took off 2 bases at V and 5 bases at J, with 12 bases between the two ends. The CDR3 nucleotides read TGTGCCATCAGTGAGCAAAGCGGACCAAATGAAAAACTGTTTTTT. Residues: CAISEQSGPNEKLFF.

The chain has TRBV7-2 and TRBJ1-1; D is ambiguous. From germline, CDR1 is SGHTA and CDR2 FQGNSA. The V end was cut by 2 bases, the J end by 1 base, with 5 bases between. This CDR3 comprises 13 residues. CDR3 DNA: TGTGCCAGCAGCTTATTCTGGAACACTGAAGCTTTCTTT. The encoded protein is CASSLFWNTEAFF.

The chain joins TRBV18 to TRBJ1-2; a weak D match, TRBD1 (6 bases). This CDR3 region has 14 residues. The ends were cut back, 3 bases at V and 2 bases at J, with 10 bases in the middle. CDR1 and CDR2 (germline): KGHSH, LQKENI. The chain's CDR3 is CASSPPGENYGYTF. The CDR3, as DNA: TGTGCCAGCTCACCCCCAGGGGAAAACTATGGCTACACCTTC.

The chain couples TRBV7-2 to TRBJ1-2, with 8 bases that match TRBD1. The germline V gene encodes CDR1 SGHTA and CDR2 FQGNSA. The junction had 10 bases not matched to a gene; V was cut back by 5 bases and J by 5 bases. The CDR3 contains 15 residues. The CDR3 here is CASSPRTGLDYGYTF. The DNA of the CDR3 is TGTGCCAGCAGCCCTCGGACAGGGTTGGATTATGGCTACACCTTC.

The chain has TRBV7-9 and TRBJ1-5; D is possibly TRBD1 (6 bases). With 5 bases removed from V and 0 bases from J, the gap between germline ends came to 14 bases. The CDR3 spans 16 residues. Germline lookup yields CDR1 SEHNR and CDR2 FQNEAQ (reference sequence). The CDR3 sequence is CASSPGGGNSNQPQHF. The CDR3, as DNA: TGTGCCAGCAGCCCCGGTGGGGGCAATAGCAATCAGCCCCAGCATTTT.

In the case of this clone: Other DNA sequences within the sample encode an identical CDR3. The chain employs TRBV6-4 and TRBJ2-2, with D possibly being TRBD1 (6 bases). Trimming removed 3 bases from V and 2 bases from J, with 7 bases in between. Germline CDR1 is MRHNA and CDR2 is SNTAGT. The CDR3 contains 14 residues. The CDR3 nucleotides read TGTGCCAGCAGTGAACAGGGAAACACCGGGGAGCTGTTTTTT. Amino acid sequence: CASSEQGNTGELFF.

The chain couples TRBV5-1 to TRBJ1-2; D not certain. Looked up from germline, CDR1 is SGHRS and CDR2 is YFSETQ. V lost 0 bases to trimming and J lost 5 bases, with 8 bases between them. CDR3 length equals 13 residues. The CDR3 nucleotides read TGCGCCAGCAGCTTGGACGAGTCATATGGCTACACCTTC. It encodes CASSLDESYGYTF.

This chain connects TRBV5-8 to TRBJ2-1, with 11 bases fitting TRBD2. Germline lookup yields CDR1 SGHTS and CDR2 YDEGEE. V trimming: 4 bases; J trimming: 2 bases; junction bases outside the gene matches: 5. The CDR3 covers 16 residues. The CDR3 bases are TGTGCCAGCAGCGCCGGGACTAGCGGCACCTACAATGAGCAGTTCTTC. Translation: CASSAGTSGTYNEQFF.

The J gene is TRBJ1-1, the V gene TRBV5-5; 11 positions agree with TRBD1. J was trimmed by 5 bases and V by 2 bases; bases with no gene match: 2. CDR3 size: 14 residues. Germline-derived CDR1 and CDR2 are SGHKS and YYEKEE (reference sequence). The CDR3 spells CASSLWDRGTEAFF. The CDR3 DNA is TGTGCCAGCAGCTTATGGGACAGGGGGACTGAAGCTTTCTTT. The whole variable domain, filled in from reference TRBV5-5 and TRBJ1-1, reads DAGVTQSPTHLIKTRGQQVTLRCSPISGHKSVSWYQQVLGQGPQFIFQYYEKEERGRGNFPDRFSARQFPNYSSELNVNALLLGDSALYLCASSLWDRGTEAFFGQGTRLTVV.

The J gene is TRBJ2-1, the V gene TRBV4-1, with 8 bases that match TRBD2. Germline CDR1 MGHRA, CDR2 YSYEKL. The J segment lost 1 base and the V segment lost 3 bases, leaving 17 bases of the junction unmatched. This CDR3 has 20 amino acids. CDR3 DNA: TGCGCCAGCAGCCAGGAGGGGTCGTGGGGAGCGGGAGAATCCTACAATGAGCAGTTCTTC. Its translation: CASSQEGSWGAGESYNEQFF.

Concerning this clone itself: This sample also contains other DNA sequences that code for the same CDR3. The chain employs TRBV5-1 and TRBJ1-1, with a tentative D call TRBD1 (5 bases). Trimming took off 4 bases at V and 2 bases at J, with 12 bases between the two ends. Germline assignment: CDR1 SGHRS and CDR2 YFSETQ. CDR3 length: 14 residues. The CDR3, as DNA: TGCGCCAGCAGCCCAGGGACGGCTAACACTGAAGCTTTCTTT. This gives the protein CASSPGTANTEAFF.

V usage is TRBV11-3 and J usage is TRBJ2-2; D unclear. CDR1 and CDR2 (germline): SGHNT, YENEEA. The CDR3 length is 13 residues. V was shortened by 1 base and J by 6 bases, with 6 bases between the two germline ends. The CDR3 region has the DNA TGTGCCAGCAGCTTAGGAGTCTCCGGGGAGCTGTTTTTT. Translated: CASSLGVSGELFF.